This entry is about one T cell receptor (beta chain). The ends were cut back, 5 bases at V and 8 bases at J, with 17 bases in the middle. The CDR3 consists of 14 residues. The germline CDR1 and CDR2 sequences are SGHTA and FQGNSA. Exposure to brentuximab vedotin varied, and each patient had relapsed following autologous stem cell transplantation. Magnetic negative selection purified CD4+ T cells from thawed PBMCs. This sample was taken from a study of PD-1 blockade in classical Hodgkin lymphoma. The table came from immunoSEQ multiplex PCR; TCRdb's copy has only in-frame clones and leaves some out. The data show about 23,000 clones, with 84% seen just once and approximately 2% held by the top ten.

The input for sequencing was CD4+ T cells from blood, taken at baseline. This chain links TRBV7-2 with TRBJ2-3; D possibly matches TRBD1 or TRBD2 (7 bases each). The TCR originated in a human donor with classical Hodgkin lymphoma. For the CDR3, the DNA is TGTGCCAGCAGCATCCAGGGGGGGAGAAGTACGCAGTATTTT. Translation gives CASSIQGGRSTQYF.